This T cell receptor (beta chain) was recovered during a study of T-cell memory formation after mild COVID-19. Study results and limitations: Contracting CD8+ clones were enriched in EMRA, CD4+ mainly in CM and EM.

cDNA libraries for TCR alpha and TCR beta, carrying sample barcodes and UMIs, came from 5'RACE with constant-segment primers. TCRdb re-called the 5' RACE reads with MiXCR, one entry per CDR3 protein. The table has about 250,000 distinct CDR3 sequences, 15% seen once. Between the trimmed V and J ends, which lost 2 bases and 10 bases, there was a span of 8 bases. The CDR3 runs to 11 residues. A few counts support this clonotype. Antigen specificity is unknown. The clonotype originates from an adult woman who had mild COVID-19 (a few samples of this study predate the infection). Cell type and time point are not known. The chain recombines TRBV12-3 or TRBV12-4 with TRBJ1-2; D gene uncertain. Input material: PBMCs or a T cell subset sorted from them (not recorded which). CDR3 in DNA: TGTGCCAGCAGTTTATCGGAGGACTACACCTTC. Its translation is CASSLSEDYTF.